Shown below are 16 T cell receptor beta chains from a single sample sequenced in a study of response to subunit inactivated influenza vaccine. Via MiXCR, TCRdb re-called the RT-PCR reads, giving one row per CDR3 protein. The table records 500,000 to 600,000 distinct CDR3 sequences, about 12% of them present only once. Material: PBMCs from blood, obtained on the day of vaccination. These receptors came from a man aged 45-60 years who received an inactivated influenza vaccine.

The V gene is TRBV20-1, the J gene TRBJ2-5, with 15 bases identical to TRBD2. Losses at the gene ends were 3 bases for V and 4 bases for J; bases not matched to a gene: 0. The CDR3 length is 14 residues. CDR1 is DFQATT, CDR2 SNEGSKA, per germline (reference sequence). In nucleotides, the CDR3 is TGCAGTGCTAGGGGACTAGCGGGAGGAGAGACCCAGTACTTC. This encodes CSARGLAGGETQYF.

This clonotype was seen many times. The CDR3 region is CASSLGTMVGETQYF. The CDR3 DNA sequence: TGTGCCAGCAGCCTCGGGACGATGGTGGGAGAGACCCAGTACTTC. The genes are TRBV9 and TRBJ2-5; D possibly uses TRBD1 or TRBD2 (5 bases each). This CDR3 has 15 residues. From germline, CDR1 is SGDLS and CDR2 YYNGEE. V was pared by 4 bases and J by 4 bases, with 17 bases between. The full variable domain, with the rest looked up from reference TRBV9 and TRBJ2-5, is DSGVTQTPKHLITATGQRVTLRCSPRSGDLSVYWYQQSLDQGLQFLIQYYNGEERAKGNILERFSAQQFPDLHSELNLSSLELGDSALYFCASSLGTMVGETQYFGPGTRLLVL.

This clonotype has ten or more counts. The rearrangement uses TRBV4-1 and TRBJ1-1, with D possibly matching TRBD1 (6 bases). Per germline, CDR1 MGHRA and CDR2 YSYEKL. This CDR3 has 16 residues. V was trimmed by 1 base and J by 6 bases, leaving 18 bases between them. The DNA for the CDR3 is TGCGCCAGCAGCCAAGGGACAGCCAAAGGAGTGGCTGAAGCTTTCTTT. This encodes CASSQGTAKGVAEAFF.

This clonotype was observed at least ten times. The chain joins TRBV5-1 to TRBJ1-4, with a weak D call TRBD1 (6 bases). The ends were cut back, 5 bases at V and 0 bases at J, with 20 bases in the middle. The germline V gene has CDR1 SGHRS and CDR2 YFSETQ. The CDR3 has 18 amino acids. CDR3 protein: CASSRDQAGAPTNEKLFF. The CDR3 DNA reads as TGCGCCAGCAGTCGTGACCAAGCAGGGGCCCCAACTAATGAAAAACTGTTTTTT.

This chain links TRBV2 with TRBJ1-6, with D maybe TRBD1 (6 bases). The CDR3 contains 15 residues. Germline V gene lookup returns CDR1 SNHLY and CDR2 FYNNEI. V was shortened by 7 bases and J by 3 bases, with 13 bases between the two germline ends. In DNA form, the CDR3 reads TGTGCCAGCACCTCAGGGGAAGTCTATAATTCACCCCTCCACTTT. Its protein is CASTSGEVYNSPLHF.

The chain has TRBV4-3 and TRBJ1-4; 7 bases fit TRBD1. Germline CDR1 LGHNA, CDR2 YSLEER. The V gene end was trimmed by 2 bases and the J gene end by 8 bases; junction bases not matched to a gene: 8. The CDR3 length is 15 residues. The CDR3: CASSQTDREQEKLFF. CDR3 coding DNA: TGCGCCAGCAGCCAAACCGACAGGGAGCAAGAAAAACTGTTTTTT.

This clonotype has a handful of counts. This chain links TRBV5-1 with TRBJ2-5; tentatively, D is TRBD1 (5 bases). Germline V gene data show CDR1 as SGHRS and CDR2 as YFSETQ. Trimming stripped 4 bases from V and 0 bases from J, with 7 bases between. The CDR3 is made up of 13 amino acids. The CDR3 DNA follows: TGCGCCAGCAGCGGGGCAGACCAAGAGACCCAGTACTTC. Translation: CASSGADQETQYF.

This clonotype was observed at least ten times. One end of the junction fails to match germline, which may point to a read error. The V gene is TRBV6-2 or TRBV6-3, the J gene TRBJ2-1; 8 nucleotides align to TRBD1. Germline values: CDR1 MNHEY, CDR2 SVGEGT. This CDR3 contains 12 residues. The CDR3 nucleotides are TGTGCCAGCAGTTACTCGGTGGGACAGGAATACTTC. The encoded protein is CASSYSVGQEYF.

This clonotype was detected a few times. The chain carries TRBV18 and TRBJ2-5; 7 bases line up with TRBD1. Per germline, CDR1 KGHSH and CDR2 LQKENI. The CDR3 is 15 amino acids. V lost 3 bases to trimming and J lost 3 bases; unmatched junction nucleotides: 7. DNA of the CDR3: TGTGCCAGCTCACCTCCGGGACAGCAAAAAGAGACCCAGTACTTC. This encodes CASSPPGQQKETQYF.

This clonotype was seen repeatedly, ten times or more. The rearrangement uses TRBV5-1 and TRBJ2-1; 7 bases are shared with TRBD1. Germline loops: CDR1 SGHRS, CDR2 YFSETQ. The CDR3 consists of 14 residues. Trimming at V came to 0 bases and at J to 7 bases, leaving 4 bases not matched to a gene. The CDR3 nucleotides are TGCGCCAGCAGCTTGGTTGGGACAGCGAATGAGCAGTTCTTC. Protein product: CASSLVGTANEQFF.

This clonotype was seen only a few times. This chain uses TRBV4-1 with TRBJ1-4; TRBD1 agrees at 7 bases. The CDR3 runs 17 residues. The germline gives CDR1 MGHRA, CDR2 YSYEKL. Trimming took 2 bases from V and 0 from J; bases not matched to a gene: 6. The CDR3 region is CASSQTGAGATNEKLFF. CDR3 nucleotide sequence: TGCGCCAGCAGCCAAACAGGGGCAGGAGCAACTAATGAAAAACTGTTTTTT.

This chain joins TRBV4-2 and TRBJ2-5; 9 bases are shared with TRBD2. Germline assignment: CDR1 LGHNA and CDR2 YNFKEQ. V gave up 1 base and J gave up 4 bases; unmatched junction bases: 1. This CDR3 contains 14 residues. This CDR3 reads CASSQVSGGETQYF. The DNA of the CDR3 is TGTGCCAGCAGCCAAGTTAGCGGGGGAGAGACCCAGTACTTC.

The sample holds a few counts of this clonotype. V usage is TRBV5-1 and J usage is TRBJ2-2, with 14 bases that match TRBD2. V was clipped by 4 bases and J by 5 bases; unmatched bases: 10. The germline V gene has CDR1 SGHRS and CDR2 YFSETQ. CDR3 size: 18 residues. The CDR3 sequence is CASSPGTSGGHPTGELFF. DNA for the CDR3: TGCGCCAGCAGCCCCGGGACTAGCGGGGGACATCCTACCGGGGAGCTGTTTTTT.

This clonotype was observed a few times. CDR3 region: CSASRPVDTQYF. The CDR3, as DNA: TGCAGTGCTAGTCGGCCGGTAGATACGCAGTATTTT. The rearrangement joins TRBV20-1 to TRBJ2-3, with D hard to call. The CDR3 is 12 residues long. Germline CDR1 reads DFQATT; CDR2 reads SNEGSKA (reference sequence). V was clipped by 3 bases and J by 5 bases, with 9 bases between them.

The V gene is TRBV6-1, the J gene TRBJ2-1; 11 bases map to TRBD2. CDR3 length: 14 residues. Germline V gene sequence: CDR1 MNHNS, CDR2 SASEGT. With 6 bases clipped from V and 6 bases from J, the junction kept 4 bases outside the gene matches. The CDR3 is CASRTSGNVNEQFF. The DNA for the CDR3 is TGTGCCAGCAGGACTAGCGGGAATGTCAATGAGCAGTTCTTC.

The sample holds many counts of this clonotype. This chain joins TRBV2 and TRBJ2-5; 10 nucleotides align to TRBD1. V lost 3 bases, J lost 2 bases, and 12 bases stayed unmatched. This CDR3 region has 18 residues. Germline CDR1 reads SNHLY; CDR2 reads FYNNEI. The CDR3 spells CASSDPIRRQGAQETQYF. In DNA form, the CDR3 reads TGTGCCAGCAGTGATCCTATTCGACGACAGGGGGCTCAAGAGACCCAGTACTTC.